The rows below give T cell receptor beta chains drawn from one sample of a study of blood T cell repertoires in COVID-19. The table came from immunoSEQ multiplex PCR; TCRdb's copy has only in-frame clones and leaves some out. The sample shows roughly 140,000 clones, 75% to 85% of them seen only once. Sequencing used peripheral blood. These receptors were obtained from a man aged 55 to 70 with acute or convalescent COVID-19. CDR3s include the opening cysteine and the closing phenylalanine or tryptophan. D genes are given only for firm matches. Clone size is given for some rows only: seen once, a few or many times, or a class if the clone is expanded.

TRBV29-1	TRBD1	-	TRBJ1-1	CSVGRGRDTEAFF	TGCAGCGTTGGGAGGGGGCGTGACACTGAAGCTTTCTTT
TRBV5-6	TRBD1	-	TRBJ2-5	CASSRDRGGETQYF	TGTGCCAGCAGCCGCGACAGGGGCGGAGAGACCCAGTACTTC
TRBV6-2/TRBV6-3	TRBD1	many	TRBJ2-6	CASSPQGTGGSGANVLTF	TGTGCCAGCAGCCCTCAGGGGACAGGGGGCTCTGGGGCCAACGTCCTGACTTTC
TRBV6-6	-	-	TRBJ2-7	CASRVKSLTYEQYF	TGTGCCAGCAGGGTGAAGAGCTTAACCTACGAGCAGTACTTC
TRBV5-4	-	once	TRBJ1-6	CASSLGGSSYNSPLHF	TGTGCCAGCAGCTTGGGCGGATCCTCCTATAATTCACCCCTCCACTTT
TRBV6-5	TRBD1	-	TRBJ2-2	CASGAGGAGGGELFF	TGTGCCAGCGGGGCAGGGGGCGCCGGGGGCGGGGAGCTGTTTTTT
TRBV7-9	-	few	TRBJ1-2	CASSYADISNYGYTF	TGTGCCAGCAGCTATGCTGACATTTCTAACTATGGCTACACCTTC
TRBV5-4	-	-	TRBJ1-1	CASSLGFGRESEAFF	TGTGCCAGCAGCTTGGGTTTTGGGAGGGAGAGTGAAGCTTTCTTT
TRBV28	-	-	TRBJ2-3	CASSFVPPYTDTQYF	TGTGCCAGCAGTTTTGTTCCCCCCTACACAGATACGCAGTATTTT
TRBV5-8	TRBD1	once	TRBJ2-2	CASRRQGLSGELFF	TGTGCCAGCAGACGACAGGGGTTATCCGGGGAGCTGTTTTTT
TRBV10-3	-	few	TRBJ1-5	CAISESGPAGEQPQHF	TGTGCCATCAGTGAGTCTGGCCCGGCAGGGGAACAGCCCCAGCATTTT
TRBV27	-	few	TRBJ1-1	CASSLRGRRTEAFF	TGTGCCAGCAGTTTGCGGGGAAGACGCACTGAAGCTTTCTTT
TRBV2	TRBD1	-	TRBJ1-4	CASSNDRGANEKLFF	TGTGCCAGCAGTAACGACAGGGGGGCTAATGAAAAACTGTTTTTT
TRBV7-7	-	-	TRBJ2-7	CASSPQGATYEQYF	TGTGCTAGCAGCCCCCAGGGCGCGACCTACGAGCAGTACTTC
TRBV4-3	-	-	TRBJ1-2	CASSQVVWTTSDGYTF	TGCGCCAGCAGCCAAGTTGTTTGGACAACGTCGGATGGCTACACCTTC
TRBV19	-	-	TRBJ2-3	CASSIALDTQYF	TGTGCCAGTAGTATAGCCCTAGATACGCAGTATTTT
TRBV6-5	-	-	TRBJ2-2	CASSSTDQGNGELFF	TGTGCCAGCAGTTCGACCGACCAGGGAAACGGGGAGCTGTTTTTT
TRBV5-1	-	few	TRBJ1-6	CASSSGNRETSPLHF	TGCGCCAGCAGCTCCGGGAACAGGGAAACTTCACCCCTCCACTTT
TRBV20-1	-	-	TRBJ2-7	CSASMAQYEQYF	TGCAGTGCTAGTATGGCTCAATACGAGCAGTACTTC
TRBV19	-	once	TRBJ2-3	CASSAGGAYPGTQYF	TGTGCCAGTAGTGCCGGCGGGGCCTATCCAGGTACGCAGTATTTT
TRBV3-1/TRBV3-2	-	-	TRBJ2-5	CASSQALAGRQETQYF	TGTGCCAGCAGCCAAGCGCTGGCGGGACGTCAAGAGACCCAGTACTTC
TRBV5-4	-	-	TRBJ2-2	CASRLFGSGTGELFF	TGTGCCAGCAGACTGTTCGGGAGTGGCACCGGGGAGCTGTTTTTT
TRBV18	-	-	TRBJ1-1	CASSLSEVGTEAFF	TGTGCCAGCTCCCTAAGCGAGGTTGGGACTGAAGCTTTCTTT
TRBV7-2	-	-	TRBJ2-3	CASSPMTGTDTQYF	TGTGCCAGCAGCCCCATGACAGGTACAGATACGCAGTATTTT
TRBV4-3	-	-	TRBJ2-1	CASSQDYYNEQFF	TGCGCCAGCAGCCAAGACTACTACAATGAGCAGTTCTTC
TRBV6-5	TRBD2	once	TRBJ2-1	CASSYSGSNEQFF	TGTGCCAGCAGTTACAGCGGGAGCAATGAGCAGTTCTTC
TRBV4-3	-	-	TRBJ1-2	CASSQAWMSGQNYGYTF	TGCGCCAGCAGCCAAGCCTGGATGTCAGGGCAGAACTATGGCTACACCTTC
TRBV7-2	-	-	TRBJ2-7	CASSQDLMWYF	TGTGCCAGCAGCCAGGATTTGATGTGGTACTTC
TRBV9	-	-	TRBJ1-3	CASSPREGTIYF	TGTGCCAGCAGCCCCCGTGAGGGCACCATATATTTT
TRBV19	TRBD1	once	TRBJ1-4	CASSVRQGGGEKLFF	TGTGCCAGTAGTGTCCGACAGGGCGGAGGCGAAAAACTGTTTTTT
TRBV19	-	-	TRBJ1-2	CASSTFDGEGNYGYTF	TGTGCCAGTAGTACCTTTGACGGGGAGGGAAACTATGGCTACACCTTC
TRBV29-1	-	-	TRBJ1-6	CSVETSGGTLHF	TGCAGCGTTGAAACCTCAGGTGGAACCCTCCACTTT
TRBV5-1	TRBD1	-	TRBJ1-4	CASSAQGASVEKLFF	TGCGCCAGCAGCGCCCAGGGGGCCTCGGTTGAAAAACTGTTTTTT
TRBV7-3	TRBD2	-	TRBJ2-1	CASSPGGLAALSYNEQFF	TGTGCCAGCAGCCCGGGAGGACTAGCCGCTCTCTCCTACAATGAGCAGTTCTTC
TRBV6-6	TRBD2	-	TRBJ2-7	CASRTGTSGVEQYF	TGTGCCAGCAGGACCGGGACTAGCGGCGTAGAGCAGTACTTC
TRBV3-1/TRBV3-2	TRBD1	-	TRBJ2-7	CASSLKGQGREQYF	TGTGCCAGCAGCCTAAAGGGACAGGGGCGCGAGCAGTACTTC
TRBV2	TRBD2	-	TRBJ2-1	CASSASGSSYNEQFF	TGTGCCAGCAGCGCTAGCGGGAGCTCCTACAATGAGCAGTTCTTC
TRBV27	-	-	TRBJ1-5	CASSKEGGSNQPQHF	TGTGCCAGCAGTAAGGAGGGTGGAAGCAATCAGCCCCAGCATTTT